This T cell receptor (beta chain) was recorded in a study of regulatory T cells in long-lasting Graves disease. This clonotype was detected ten times or more. Combining iRepertoire HTBI primers with Arm-PCR of CDR3 regions, the authors built TCR beta libraries. TCRdb called the multiplex PCR reads again in MiXCR, with one record for every CDR3 protein. Among about half a million distinct CDR3 sequences listed, around 13% were seen once. Time point of the sample: newly diagnosed GD, antithyroid drugs for less than 3 months. Following extraction of RNA from PBMCs, that RNA was used to make the TCR library. The germline gives CDR1 LNHDA, CDR2 SQIVND (reference sequence). V lost 5 bases, J lost 3 bases, and 17 bases lay in between. The CDR3 is 15 amino acids. A further study also used this sample, focusing on T cells in Graves' hyperthyroidism and ophthalmopathy. That investigation notes: Blood also showed most of the thyroid clonotypes that were expanded above 0.001.

The sample in question was peripheral blood mononuclear cells (PBMCs), obtained at new diagnosis, from a patient treated with antithyroid drugs. The TCR originated in a woman aged 25 to 39 with Graves disease. The V call is TRBV19, the J call TRBJ2-7, with D perhaps being TRBD1 or TRBD2 (6 bases each). This CDR3 reads CASSPSWGAVYEQYF. In nucleotides, the CDR3 is TGTGCCAGTAGTCCATCCTGGGGGGCAGTCTACGAGCAGTACTTC.